Reported below is one TCR beta chain. What it binds is unknown. The CDR3 sequence is 12 residues long. Germline lookup yields CDR1 SGHDN and CDR2 FVKESK. The data were obtained in a study of CXCR3-negative and CXCR3-positive naive CD8 T cells. Study outcomes and limitations: More hydrophobic TRB CDR3s were found in CXCR3-positive naive cells than in CXCR3-negative naive cells.

The libraries of TRB cDNA were prepared using 5' RACE with UMI labels. TCRdb re-called the 5' RACE reads and catalogs CDR3 proteins one per entry, DNA excluded. The sample's table shows 150,000 to 160,000 distinct CDR3 sequences. The chain has TRBV14 and TRBJ2-1. The sequence came from a human donor in good health. Some clones in this sample may be carry-over from other donors' samples. Input material: naive CXCR3+ CD8+ T cells from blood. Sample subset: CD45RO-CCR7+CD27+CD95- naive CD8+ T cells expressing CXCR3 (TNR3+). The CDR3: CASSQAINEQFF.